This T cell receptor (beta chain) was recovered during a study of cytomegalovirus exposure and HLA in healthy donors. Per germline, CDR1 LNHDA and CDR2 SQIVND (reference sequence). This CDR3 has 15 residues. Trimming pared 3 bases from V and 0 bases from J, leaving 6 bases between. PCR used 60 Vbeta primers and 13 Jbeta primers. The data were produced by immunoSEQ multiplex PCR, yet TCRdb's version contains in-frame clones alone and is incomplete. Among some 160,000 clones listed, approximately 83% were seen once. The source of this sequence is a woman aged 40 to 50 in good health and CMV-seronegative. The V call is TRBV19, the J call TRBJ2-6; D may be TRBD2 (6 bases). Material: PBMCs. The CDR3, as DNA: TGTGCCAGTAGTATCGGGAGCTCTGGGGCCAACGTCCTGACTTTC. Translating gives CASSIGSSGANVLTF.